The clone carrying this TCR beta chain was seen a handful of times. The primer mix had 60 Vbeta and 13 Jbeta primers. Profiled with immunoSEQ multiplex PCR; TCRdb holds only in-frame clones, not every one. Among under 130,000 clones, about 69% were seen once, and the ten largest hold 1.3%. CDR1 and CDR2 from the germline V gene are LGHNA and YNFKEQ. The CDR3 covers 15 residues. V dropped 4 bases and J dropped 6 bases, with 18 bases sitting between them. This entry belongs to a study of cytomegalovirus exposure and HLA in healthy donors. V and J are TRBV4-2 and TRBJ1-2; TRBD1 might be the D (6 bases). Sequenced sample: PBMCs. This receptor was taken from a man aged 35-49 years in good health and CMV-seronegative. Written as DNA, the CDR3 is TGTGCCAGCAGCCGAGACCTAGGGGGTCTGGATGGCTACACCTTC. Protein product: CASSRDLGGLDGYTF.